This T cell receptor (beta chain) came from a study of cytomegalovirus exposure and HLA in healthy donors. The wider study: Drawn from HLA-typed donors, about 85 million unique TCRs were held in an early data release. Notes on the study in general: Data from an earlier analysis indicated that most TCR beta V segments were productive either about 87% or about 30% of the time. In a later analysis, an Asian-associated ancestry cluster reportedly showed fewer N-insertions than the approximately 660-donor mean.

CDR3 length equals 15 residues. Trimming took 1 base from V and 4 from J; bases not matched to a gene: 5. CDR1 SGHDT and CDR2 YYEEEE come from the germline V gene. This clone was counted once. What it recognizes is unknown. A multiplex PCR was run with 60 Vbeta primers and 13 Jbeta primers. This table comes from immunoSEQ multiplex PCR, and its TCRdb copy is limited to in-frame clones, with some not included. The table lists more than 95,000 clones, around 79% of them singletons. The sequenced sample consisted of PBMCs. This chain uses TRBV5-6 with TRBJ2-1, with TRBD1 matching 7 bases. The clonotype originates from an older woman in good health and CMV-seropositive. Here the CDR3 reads CASSLPGQVYNEQFF. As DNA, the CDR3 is TGTGCCAGCAGCTTGCCCGGACAGGTTTACAATGAGCAGTTCTTC.